The 12 T cell receptor beta chains listed next were all sequenced from one sample in a study of cytomegalovirus exposure and HLA in healthy donors. 13 Jbeta primers and 60 Vbeta primers were used for the PCR. Only in-frame clones appear in the TCRdb table, and some are missing; sequencing was by immunoSEQ multiplex PCR. Seen here are roughly 190,000 clones, around 77% observed once, and the top ten hold around 3%. The sample taken for sequencing was PBMCs. The receptors here all came from a female donor in good health and CMV-seronegative.

This rearrangement joins TRBV7-2 to TRBJ1-2; TRBD1 agrees at 8 bases. V shed 10 bases and J 4 bases; nucleotides not matched to a gene: 8. This CDR3 spans 13 amino acids. Per the germline V gene, CDR1 is SGHTA and CDR2 is FQGNSA. The CDR3 DNA reads as TGTGCCACTGAGGACAGGGCTAGCTATGGCTACACCTTC. Protein product: CATEDRASYGYTF.

The chain links TRBV5-1 to TRBJ2-5; 9 bases fit TRBD1. V was pared by 3 bases and J by 4 bases, with 4 bases of the junction left unmatched. The CDR3 spans 14 residues. CDR1 is SGHRS, CDR2 YFSETQ, per germline. CDR3 coding DNA: TGCGCCAGCAGCTCGTCGACAGGGGGAGAGACCCAGTACTTC. The encoded protein is CASSSSTGGETQYF.

This chain uses TRBV7-2 with TRBJ2-5; 7 bases match TRBD2. The length of the CDR3 is 17 residues. Germline trimming cut 1 base from V and 1 base from J; bases unmatched to any gene: 9. CDR1 and CDR2 (germline): SGHTA, FQGNSA. DNA of the CDR3: TGTGCCAGCAGCTTAGGGGGGAGGGGCAGTGGCCAAGAGACCCAGTACTTC. Translated: CASSLGGRGSGQETQYF.

The count of this clone is one. V usage is TRBV5-6 and J usage is TRBJ1-2, with D unresolved. Trimming removed 3 bases at V and 4 bases at J, with 4 bases between. This CDR3 spans 11 amino acids. Germline CDR1 SGHDT, CDR2 YYEEEE. CDR3 bases: TGTGCCAGCAGCTCAATCTATGGCTACACCTTC. Its protein product is CASSSIYGYTF. Full variable domain (rest looked up from reference TRBV5-6 and TRBJ1-2): DAGVTQSPTHLIKTRGQQVTLRCSPKSGHDTVSWYQQALGQGPQFIFQYYEEEERQRGNFPDRFSGHQFPNYSSELNVNALLLGDSALYLCASSSIYGYTFGSGTRLTVV.

As to this clone: An end of the junction does not agree with germline; a read error may underlie this. The chain employs TRBV7-9 and TRBJ1-4; D is uncertain. Per germline, CDR1 SEHNR and CDR2 FQNEAQ (reference sequence). CDR3 length: 14 residues. The CDR3 coding sequence is TGTTCCAGCACCCCGCTCGCCCAGGATGAAAAACTGTTTTTT. The encoded protein is CSSTPLAQDEKLFF.

V and J are TRBV6-5 and TRBJ1-1; 7 nucleotides align to TRBD1. Germline CDR1 and CDR2: MNHEY and SVGAGI. With 2 bases clipped from V and 5 bases from J, the junction kept 8 bases outside the gene matches. The CDR3 is 15 residues long. The CDR3 nucleotides are TGTGCCAGCAGTTACAGGTCAGGGGGTCGGACTGAAGCTTTCTTT. As protein: CASSYRSGGRTEAFF.

The rearrangement uses TRBV2 and TRBJ1-2; TRBD1 agrees at 7 bases. The germline gives CDR1 SNHLY, CDR2 FYNNEI. The ends lost 6 bases at V and 5 bases at J; junction bases unmatched: 9. The CDR3 contains 14 residues. The CDR3 region has the DNA TGTGCCAGCAGGGTGGACAGGCGAGCGTATGGCTACACCTTC. This encodes CASRVDRRAYGYTF.

The chain uses TRBV25-1 and TRBJ1-2; 7 nucleotides agree with TRBD1. The germline V gene has CDR1 MGHDK and CDR2 SYGVNS. This CDR3 spans 14 amino acids. Unmatched junction bases numbered 9, after V lost 6 bases and J lost 5 bases. In DNA form, the CDR3 reads TGTGCCAGCAGCCCACCGGGACAGAGATATGGCTACACCTTC. Translated: CASSPPGQRYGYTF.

The chain combines TRBV9 with TRBJ2-1; 10 bases agree with TRBD2. This CDR3 has 15 residues. The trim removed 5 bases at V and 2 bases at J, leaving 4 bases unmatched. CDR1 and CDR2 from the germline V gene are SGDLS and YYNGEE. In DNA, the CDR3 is TGTGCCAGCAGTTCGGGACTAGCGCCCTACAATGAGCAGTTCTTC. Residues: CASSSGLAPYNEQFF.

The chain links TRBV28 to TRBJ1-6, with a weak D call TRBD1 (6 bases). CDR1 MDHEN and CDR2 SYDVKM come from the germline V gene. V was trimmed by 3 bases and J by 7 bases, leaving 13 bases between them. CDR3 length equals 15 residues. The CDR3 nucleotides are TGTGCCAGCAGTTTTATGTACAGGGTCAATTCACCCCTCCACTTT. It encodes CASSFMYRVNSPLHF.

V usage is TRBV11-2 and J usage is TRBJ2-7; maybe TRBD1 (6 bases). Between the trimmed V and J ends, which lost 5 bases and 2 bases, there was a span of 16 bases. This CDR3 region has 15 residues. Per the germline V gene, CDR1 is SGHAT and CDR2 is FQNNGV. Here the CDR3 DNA reads TGTGCCAGCAGCCCGCGACAGGTTTCAACCTACGAGCAGTACTTC. Its protein is CASSPRQVSTYEQYF.

The chain's CDR3 is CASSDRQGYYEQYF. The CDR3 DNA reads as TGTGCCAGCAGTGATAGGCAGGGATACTACGAGCAGTACTTC. The chain joins TRBV2 to TRBJ2-7; maybe TRBD1 (5 bases). This CDR3 spans 14 amino acids. Germline CDR1 reads SNHLY; CDR2 reads FYNNEI. The V end was cut by 3 bases, the J end by 3 bases, with 12 bases between.